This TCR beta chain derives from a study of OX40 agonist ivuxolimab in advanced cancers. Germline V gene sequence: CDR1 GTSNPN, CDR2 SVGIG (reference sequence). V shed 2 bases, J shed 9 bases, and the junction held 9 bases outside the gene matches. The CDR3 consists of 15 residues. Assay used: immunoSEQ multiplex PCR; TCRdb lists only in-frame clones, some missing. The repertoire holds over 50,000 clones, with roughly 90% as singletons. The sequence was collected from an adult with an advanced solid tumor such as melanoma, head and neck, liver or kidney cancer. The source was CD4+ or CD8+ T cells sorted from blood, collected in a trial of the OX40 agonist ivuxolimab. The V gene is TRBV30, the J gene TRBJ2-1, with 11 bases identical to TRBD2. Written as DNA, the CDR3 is TGTGCCTGGAGTCCTTCGGGGCTAGCGGGAGGTGAGCAGTTCTTC. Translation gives CAWSPSGLAGGEQFF.